This T cell receptor (beta chain) was obtained from a study of T cell changes during pregnancy in multiple sclerosis. The table came from immunoSEQ multiplex PCR; TCRdb's copy has only in-frame clones and leaves some out. The table lists about 44,000 clones, 80% to 95% of them singletons, with approximately 0.67% in the top ten. V was pared by 6 bases and J by 2 bases, with 8 bases between. Germline assignment: CDR1 ENHRY and CDR2 SYGVKD. The CDR3 extends over 12 amino acids. The starting material was CD4+ T cells from peripheral blood mononuclear cells, obtained in the first trimester of pregnancy. The genes are TRBV10-3 and TRBJ2-7, with a possible D match to TRBD1 (6 bases). The clonotype was recovered from a female donor with multiple sclerosis, enrolled in a pregnancy study. DNA for the CDR3: TGTGCCATCAGCCGGGACACCTACGAGCAGTACTTC. Translating it yields CAISRDTYEQYF.